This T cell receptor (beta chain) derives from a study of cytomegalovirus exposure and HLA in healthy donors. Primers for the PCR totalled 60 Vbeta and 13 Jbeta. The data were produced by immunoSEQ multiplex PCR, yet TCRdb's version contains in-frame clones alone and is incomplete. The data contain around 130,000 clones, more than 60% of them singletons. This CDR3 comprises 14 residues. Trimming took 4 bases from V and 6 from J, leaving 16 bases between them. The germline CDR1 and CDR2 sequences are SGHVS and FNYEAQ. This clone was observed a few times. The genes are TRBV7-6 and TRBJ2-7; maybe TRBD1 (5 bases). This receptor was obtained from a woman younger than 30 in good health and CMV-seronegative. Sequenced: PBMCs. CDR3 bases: TGTGCCAGCAGCTATACAATTGCAGGGTCCGAGCAGTACTTC. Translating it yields CASSYTIAGSEQYF. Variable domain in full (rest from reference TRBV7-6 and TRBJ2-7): GAGVSQSPRYKVTKRGQDVALRCDPISGHVSLYWYRQALGQGPEFLTYFNYEAQQDKSGLPNDRFSAERPEGSISTLTIQRTEQRDSAMYRCASSYTIAGSEQYFGPGTRLTVT.